This T cell receptor beta chain is drawn from a study of control samples from healthy donors and cancer patients. Looked up from germline, CDR1 is SGHAT and CDR2 is FQNNGV. Trimming stripped 7 bases from V and 2 bases from J, with 11 bases between. This CDR3 has 14 amino acids. Assay used: immunoSEQ multiplex PCR; TCRdb lists only in-frame clones, some missing. The data contain some 120,000 clones, more than 70% of them seen just once; the ten biggest clones take up about 3.4%. This TCR derives from a man aged 45-65 years in good health. The chain links TRBV11-2 to TRBJ2-2, with TRBD2 as a possible D gene (5 bases). Sequencing was carried out using blood. CDR3 amino acids: CASTLASNTGELFF. Written as DNA, the CDR3 is TGTGCCAGCACCCTGGCTAGCAACACCGGGGAGCTGTTTTTT.